The rows below give T cell receptor beta chains drawn from one sample of a study of T-cell memory formation after mild COVID-19. Each CDR3 protein is one row after TCRdb ran MiXCR on the 5' RACE reads. Found here are approximately 250,000 distinct CDR3 sequences, about 16% of them singletons; the top ten hold 2% to 2.5%. The sample was PBMCs or a T cell subset sorted from them (not recorded which). The receptors stem from an adult woman who had mild COVID-19 (a few samples of this study predate the infection). Cell type and time point are not known. Both conserved end residues are part of each CDR3. The D gene is left open where the match is weak. Size tells how often a clone was seen (once, few, many) or the class of an expanded clone, and some rows leave it out.

j_call clone_size v_call d_call cdr3_nt cdr3_aa
TRBJ2-3 - TRBV2 - TGTGCCTCCTCATGGGAGAGTACTCGCACAGATACGCAGTATTTT CASSWESTRTDTQYF
TRBJ2-4 - TRBV4-1 - TGCGCCAGTTCGTACGGGGGGCAAAACATTCAGTACTTC CASSYGGQNIQYF
TRBJ1-4 - TRBV5-5 - TGTGCCAGCAGCCCGACTCTTTCACGAGCAACTAATGAAAAACTGTTTTTT CASSPTLSRATNEKLFF
TRBJ2-3 few TRBV24-1 - TGTGCCACCAGTGTTCTTAGAAATGAGGCCTCGCAGTATTTT CATSVLRNEASQYF
TRBJ2-2 - TRBV24-1 - TGTGCCACCAGCGGAAGGACGGTCGCGAACACCGGGGAGCTGTTTTTT CATSGRTVANTGELFF
TRBJ1-1 few TRBV7-2 - TGTGCCAGCAGGCAGAAGTCGATCAAGAACACTGAAGCTTTCTTT CASRQKSIKNTEAFF
TRBJ2-1 - TRBV7-3 - TGTGCCAGCAGCTTACTCTCGAGCTCCTACAATGAGCAGTTCTTC CASSLLSSSYNEQFF
TRBJ2-3 few TRBV20-1 TRBD2 TGCAGTGCTAGAGAGGGGACTAGCAGGTCAGATACGCAGTATTTT CSAREGTSRSDTQYF
TRBJ2-5 few TRBV12-3/TRBV12-4 - TGTGCCAGCAGTTTAGCGGGGGGGCCGGGAGAGACCCAGTACTTC CASSLAGGPGETQYF
TRBJ1-2 few TRBV3-1 TRBD1 TGTGCCAGCAGCCAAGAGATCCGGGACAGGGCAGGCTACACCTTC CASSQEIRDRAGYTF
TRBJ1-2 - TRBV29-1 - TGCAGCGCAGCCCCGACAAGGGGCTATGGCTACACCTTC CSAAPTRGYGYTF
TRBJ2-2 - TRBV4-2 - TGTGCCAGCAGCCAAGAGTATGGGGCCGGGGAGCTGTTTTTT CASSQEYGAGELFF
TRBJ1-1 - TRBV19 - TGTGCCAGTAGTATCAGGGGTCGTAGCACTGAAGCTTTCTTT CASSIRGRSTEAFF
TRBJ1-2 - TRBV12-3/TRBV12-4 - TGTGCCAGCAGCTTTGGACAGTTTTTCTATGGCTACACCTTC CASSFGQFFYGYTF
TRBJ2-5 few TRBV3-1 TRBD2 TGTGCCAGCAGCCCAGGACTAGCGGGGACCGGCGGGGCAGGGAACCAGTACTTC CASSPGLAGTGGAGNQYF
TRBJ1-1 few TRBV5-6 - TGTGCCAGCGGATTAAGAAACACTGAAGCTTTCTTT CASGLRNTEAFF
TRBJ2-1 few TRBV7-9 TRBD2 TGTGCCAGCAGCTTCATGCGGGGGTCGGATGAGCAGTTCTTC CASSFMRGSDEQFF
TRBJ1-2 - TRBV5-1 - TGCGCCAGCAGCCCGGAGAGGGGGGCCTATGGCTACACCTTC CASSPERGAYGYTF